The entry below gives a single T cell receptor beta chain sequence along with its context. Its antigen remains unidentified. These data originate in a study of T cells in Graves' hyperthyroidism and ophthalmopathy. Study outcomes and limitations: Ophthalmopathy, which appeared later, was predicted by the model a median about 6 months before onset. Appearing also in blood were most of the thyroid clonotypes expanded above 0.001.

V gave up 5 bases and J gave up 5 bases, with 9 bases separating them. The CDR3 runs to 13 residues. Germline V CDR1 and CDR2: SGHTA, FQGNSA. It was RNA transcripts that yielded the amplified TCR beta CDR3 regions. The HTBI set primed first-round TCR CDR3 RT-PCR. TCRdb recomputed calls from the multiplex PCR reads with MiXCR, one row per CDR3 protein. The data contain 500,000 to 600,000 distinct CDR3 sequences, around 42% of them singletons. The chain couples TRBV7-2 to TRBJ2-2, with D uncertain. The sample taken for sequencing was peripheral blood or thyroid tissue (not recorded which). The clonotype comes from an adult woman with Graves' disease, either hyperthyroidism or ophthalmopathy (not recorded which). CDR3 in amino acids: CASSPRMTGELFF. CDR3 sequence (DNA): TGTGCCAGCAGCCCTCGAATGACCGGGGAGCTGTTTTTT.